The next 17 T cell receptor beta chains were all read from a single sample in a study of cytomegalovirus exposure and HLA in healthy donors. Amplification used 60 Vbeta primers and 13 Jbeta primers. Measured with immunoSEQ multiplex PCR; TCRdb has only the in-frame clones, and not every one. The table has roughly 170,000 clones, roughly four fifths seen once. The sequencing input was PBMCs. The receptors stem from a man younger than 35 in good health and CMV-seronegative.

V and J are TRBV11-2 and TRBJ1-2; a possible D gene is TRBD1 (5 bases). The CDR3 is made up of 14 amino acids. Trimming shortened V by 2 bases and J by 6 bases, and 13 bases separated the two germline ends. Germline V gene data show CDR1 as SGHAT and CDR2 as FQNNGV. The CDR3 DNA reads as TGTGCCAGCAGCTTATCAGGGCCCTTTAATGGCTACACCTTC. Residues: CASSLSGPFNGYTF. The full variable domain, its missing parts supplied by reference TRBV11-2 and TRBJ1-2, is EAGVAQSPRYKIIEKRQSVAFWCNPISGHATLYWYQQILGQGPKLLIQFQNNGVVDDSQLPKDRFSAERLKGVDSTLKIQPAKLEDSAVYLCASSLSGPFNGYTFGSGTRLTVV.

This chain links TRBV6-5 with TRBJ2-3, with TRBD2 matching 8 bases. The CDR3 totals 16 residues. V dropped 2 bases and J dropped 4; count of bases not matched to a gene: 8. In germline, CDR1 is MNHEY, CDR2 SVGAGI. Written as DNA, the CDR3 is TGTGCCAGCAGTTACACGGTAGCGGGAATCCCAGATACGCAGTATTTT. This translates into CASSYTVAGIPDTQYF.

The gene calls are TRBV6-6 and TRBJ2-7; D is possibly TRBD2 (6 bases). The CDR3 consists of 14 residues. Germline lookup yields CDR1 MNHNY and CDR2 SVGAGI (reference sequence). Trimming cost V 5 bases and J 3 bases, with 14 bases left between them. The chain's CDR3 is CASSIRDGGYEQYF. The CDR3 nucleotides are TGTGCCAGCAGTATAAGGGACGGGGGCTACGAGCAGTACTTC.

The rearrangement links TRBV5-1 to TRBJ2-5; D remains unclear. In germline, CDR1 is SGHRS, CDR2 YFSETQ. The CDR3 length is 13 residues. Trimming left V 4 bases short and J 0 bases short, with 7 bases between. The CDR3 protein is CASSPLYQETQYF. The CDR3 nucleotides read TGCGCCAGCAGCCCCTTATACCAAGAGACCCAGTACTTC.

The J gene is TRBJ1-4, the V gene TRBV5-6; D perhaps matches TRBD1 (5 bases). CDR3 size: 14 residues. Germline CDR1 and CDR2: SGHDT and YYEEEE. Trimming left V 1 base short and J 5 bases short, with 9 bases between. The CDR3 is CASSLLGLNEKLFF. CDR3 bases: TGTGCCAGCAGCTTGTTGGGGCTCAATGAAAAACTGTTTTTT.

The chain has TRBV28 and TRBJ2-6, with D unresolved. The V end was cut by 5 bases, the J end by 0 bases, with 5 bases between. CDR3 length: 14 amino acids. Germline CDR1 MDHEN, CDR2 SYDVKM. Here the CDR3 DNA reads TGTGCCAGCAGTACAGACTCTGGGGCCAACGTCCTGACTTTC. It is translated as CASSTDSGANVLTF.

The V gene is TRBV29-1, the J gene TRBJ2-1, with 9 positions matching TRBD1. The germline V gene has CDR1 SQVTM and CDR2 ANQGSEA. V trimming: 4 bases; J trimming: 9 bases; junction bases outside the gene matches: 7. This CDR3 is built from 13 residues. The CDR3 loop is CSVVETGGSEQFF. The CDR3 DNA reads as TGCAGCGTTGTAGAGACAGGGGGGAGTGAGCAGTTCTTC.

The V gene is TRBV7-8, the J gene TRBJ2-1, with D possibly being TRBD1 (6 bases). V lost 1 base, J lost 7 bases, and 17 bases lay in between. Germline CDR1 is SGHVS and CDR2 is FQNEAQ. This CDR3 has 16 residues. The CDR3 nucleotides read TGTGCCAGCAGCTTAGAGTTCAGGGGCCGGAGAAATGAGCAGTTCTTC. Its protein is CASSLEFRGRRNEQFF.

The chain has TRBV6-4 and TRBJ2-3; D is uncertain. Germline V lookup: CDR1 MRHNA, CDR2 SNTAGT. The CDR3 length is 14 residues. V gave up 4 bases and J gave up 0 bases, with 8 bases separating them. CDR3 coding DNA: TGTGCCAGCAGTGCGAGGCCTAGCACAGATACGCAGTATTTT. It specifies CASSARPSTDTQYF.

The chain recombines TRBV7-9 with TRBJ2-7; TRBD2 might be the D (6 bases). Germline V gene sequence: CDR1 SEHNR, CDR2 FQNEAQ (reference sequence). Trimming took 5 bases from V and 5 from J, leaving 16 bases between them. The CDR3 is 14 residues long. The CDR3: CASSPQAGLHEQYF. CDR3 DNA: TGTGCCAGCAGCCCCCAAGCGGGTTTGCACGAGCAGTACTTC. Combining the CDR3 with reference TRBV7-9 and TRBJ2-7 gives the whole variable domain DTGVSQNPRHKITKRGQNVTFRCDPISEHNRLYWYRQTLGQGPEFLTYFQNEAQLEKSRLLSDRFSAERPKGSFSTLEIQRTEQGDSAMYLCASSPQAGLHEQYFGPGTRLTVT.

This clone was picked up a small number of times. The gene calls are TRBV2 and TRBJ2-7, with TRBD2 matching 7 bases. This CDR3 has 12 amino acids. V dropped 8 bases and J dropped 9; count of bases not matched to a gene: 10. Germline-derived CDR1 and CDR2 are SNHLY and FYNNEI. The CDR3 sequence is CASGGGSSPQYF. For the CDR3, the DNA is TGTGCCAGCGGGGGGGGGAGTTCACCGCAGTACTTC.

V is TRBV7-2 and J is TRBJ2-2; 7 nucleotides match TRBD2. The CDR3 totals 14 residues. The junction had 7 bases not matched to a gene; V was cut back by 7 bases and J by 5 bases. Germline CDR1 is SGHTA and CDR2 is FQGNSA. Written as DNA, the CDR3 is TGTGCCAGCACCCCGGGGGAGGGGACCGGGGAGCTGTTTTTT. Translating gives CASTPGEGTGELFF. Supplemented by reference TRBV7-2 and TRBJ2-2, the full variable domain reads GAGVSQSPSNKVTEKGKDVELRCDPISGHTALYWYRQSLGQGLEFLIYFQGNSAPDKSGLPSDRFSAERTGGSVSTLTIQRTQQEDSAVYLCASTPGEGTGELFFGEGSRLTVL.

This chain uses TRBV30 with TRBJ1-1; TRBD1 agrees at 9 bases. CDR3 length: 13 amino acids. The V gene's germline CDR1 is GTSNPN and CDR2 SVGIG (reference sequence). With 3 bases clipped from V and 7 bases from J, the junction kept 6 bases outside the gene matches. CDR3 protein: CAWRRQGGIEAFF. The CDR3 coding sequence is TGTGCCTGGAGGAGACAGGGGGGAATTGAAGCTTTCTTT.

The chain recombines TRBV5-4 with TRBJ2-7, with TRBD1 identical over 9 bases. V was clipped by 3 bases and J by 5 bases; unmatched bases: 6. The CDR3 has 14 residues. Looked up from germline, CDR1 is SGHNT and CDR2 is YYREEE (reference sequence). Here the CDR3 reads CASSSGQGRNEQYF. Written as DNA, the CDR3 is TGTGCCAGCAGCTCGGGACAGGGAAGGAACGAGCAGTACTTC.

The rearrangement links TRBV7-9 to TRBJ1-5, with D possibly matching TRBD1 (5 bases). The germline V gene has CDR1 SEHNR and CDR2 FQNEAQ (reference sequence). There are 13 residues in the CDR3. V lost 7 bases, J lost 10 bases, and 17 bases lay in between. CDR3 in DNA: TGTGCCAGCACCGACACTCGGGGGACTCCCCAGCATTTT. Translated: CASTDTRGTPQHF. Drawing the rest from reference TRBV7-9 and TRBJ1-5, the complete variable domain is DTGVSQNPRHKITKRGQNVTFRCDPISEHNRLYWYRQTLGQGPEFLTYFQNEAQLEKSRLLSDRFSAERPKGSFSTLEIQRTEQGDSAMYLCASTDTRGTPQHFGDGTRLSIL.

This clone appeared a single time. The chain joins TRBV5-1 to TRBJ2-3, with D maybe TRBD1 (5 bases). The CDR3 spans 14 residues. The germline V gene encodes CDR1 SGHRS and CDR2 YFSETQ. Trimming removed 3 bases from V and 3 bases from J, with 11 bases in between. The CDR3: CASSSQQETDTQYF. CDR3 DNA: TGCGCCAGCAGCTCCCAACAGGAGACAGATACGCAGTATTTT.

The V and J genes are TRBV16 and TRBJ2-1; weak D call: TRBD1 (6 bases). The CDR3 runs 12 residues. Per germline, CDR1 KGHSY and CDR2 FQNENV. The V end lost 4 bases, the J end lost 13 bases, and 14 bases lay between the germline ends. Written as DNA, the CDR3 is TGTGCCAGCAGCCGTACCAGGACAGACCAGTTCTTC. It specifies CASSRTRTDQFF.